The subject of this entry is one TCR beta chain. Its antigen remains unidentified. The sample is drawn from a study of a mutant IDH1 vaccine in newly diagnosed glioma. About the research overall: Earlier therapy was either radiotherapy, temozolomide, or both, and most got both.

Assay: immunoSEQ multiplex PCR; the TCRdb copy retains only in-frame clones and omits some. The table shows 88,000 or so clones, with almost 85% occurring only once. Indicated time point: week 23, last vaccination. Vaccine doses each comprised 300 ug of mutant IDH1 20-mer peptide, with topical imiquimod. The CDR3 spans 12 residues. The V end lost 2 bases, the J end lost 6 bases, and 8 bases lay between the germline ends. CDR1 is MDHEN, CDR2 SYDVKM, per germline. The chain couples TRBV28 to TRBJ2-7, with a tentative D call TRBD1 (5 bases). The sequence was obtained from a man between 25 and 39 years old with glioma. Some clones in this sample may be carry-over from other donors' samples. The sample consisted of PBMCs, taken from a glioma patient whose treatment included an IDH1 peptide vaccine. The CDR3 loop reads CASSLMGLEQYF. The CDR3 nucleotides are TGTGCCAGCAGTTTAATGGGGCTCGAGCAGTACTTC.